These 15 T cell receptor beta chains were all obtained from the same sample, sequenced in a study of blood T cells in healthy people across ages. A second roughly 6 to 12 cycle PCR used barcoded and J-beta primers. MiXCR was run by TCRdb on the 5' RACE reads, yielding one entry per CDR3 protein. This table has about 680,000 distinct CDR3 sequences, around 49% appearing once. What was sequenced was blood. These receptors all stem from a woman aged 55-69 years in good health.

The chain's CDR3 is CASSLDANQPQHF. For the CDR3, the DNA is TGTGCCAGCAGCTTAGACGCCAATCAGCCCCAGCATTTT. This chain connects TRBV7-2 to TRBJ1-5; D remains ambiguous. The germline V and J ends were trimmed by 1 base and 3 bases, with 4 bases remaining between them. Germline assignment: CDR1 SGHTA and CDR2 FQGNSA. The CDR3 loop spans 13 amino acids.

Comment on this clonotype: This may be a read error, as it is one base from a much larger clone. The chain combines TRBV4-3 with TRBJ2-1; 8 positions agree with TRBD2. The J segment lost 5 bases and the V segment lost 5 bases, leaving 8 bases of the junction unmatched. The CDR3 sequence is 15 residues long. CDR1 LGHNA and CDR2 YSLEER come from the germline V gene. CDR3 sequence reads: CASSIPLAVDNEQFF. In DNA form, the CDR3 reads TGCGCCAGCAGCATACCACTAGCGGTAGACAATGAGCAGTTCTTC.

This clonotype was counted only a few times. The CDR3 bases are TGTGCCAGCAGCCGAGGACAGCCTAATCAGCCCCAGCATTTT. Protein product: CASSRGQPNQPQHF. V and J are TRBV6-2 or TRBV6-3 and TRBJ1-5, with D perhaps matching TRBD1 (6 bases). V shed 6 bases and J shed 4 bases, with 13 bases lying between them. This CDR3 region has 14 residues. CDR1 is MNHEY, CDR2 SVGEGT, per germline.

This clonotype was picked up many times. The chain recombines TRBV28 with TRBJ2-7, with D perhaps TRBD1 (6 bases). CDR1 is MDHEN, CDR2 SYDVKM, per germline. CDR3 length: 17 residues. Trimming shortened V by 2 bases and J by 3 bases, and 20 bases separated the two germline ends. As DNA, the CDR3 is TGTGCCAGCAGTTTAGGACCGGGACAAGGGGCGTTCTACGAGCAGTACTTC. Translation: CASSLGPGQGAFYEQYF. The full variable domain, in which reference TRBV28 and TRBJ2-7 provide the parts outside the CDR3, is DVKVTQSSRYLVKRTGEKVFLECVQDMDHENMFWYRQDPGLGLRLIYFSYDVKMKEKGDIPEGYSVSREKKERFSLILESASTNQTSMYLCASSLGPGQGAFYEQYFGPGTRLTVT.

For the CDR3, the DNA is TGCGCCAGCAGCTTGGATGATCGGGCAAGTTGGGAGCAGTACTTC. Protein product: CASSLDDRASWEQYF. V and J are TRBV5-1 and TRBJ2-4; weak D call: TRBD2 (5 bases). Looked up from germline, CDR1 is SGHRS and CDR2 is YFSETQ. The CDR3 has 15 residues. Trimming left V 0 bases short and J 13 bases short, with 20 bases between.

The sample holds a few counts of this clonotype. The CDR3 bases are TGCAGCGTGGTGACAGGGGGGACTGAAGCTTTCTTT. Amino acids: CSVVTGGTEAFF. The rearrangement uses TRBV29-1 and TRBJ1-1; 9 bases map to TRBD1. Trimming cost V 6 bases and J 5 bases; bases outside gene matches: 4. Germline V gene lookup returns CDR1 SQVTM and CDR2 ANQGSEA. This CDR3 has 12 residues.

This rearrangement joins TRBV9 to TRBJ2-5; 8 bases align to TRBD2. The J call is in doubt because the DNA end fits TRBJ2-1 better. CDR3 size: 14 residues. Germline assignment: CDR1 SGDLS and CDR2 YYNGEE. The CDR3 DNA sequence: TGTGCCAGCAGCGCCGGGACTAGAGGAGAGACCCAGTTCTTC. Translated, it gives CASSAGTRGETQFF.

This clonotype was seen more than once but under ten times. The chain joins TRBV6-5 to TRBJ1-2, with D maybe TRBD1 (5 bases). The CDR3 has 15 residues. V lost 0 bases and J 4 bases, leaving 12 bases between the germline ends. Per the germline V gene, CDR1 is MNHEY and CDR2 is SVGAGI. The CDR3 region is CASSYSKEGSYGYTF. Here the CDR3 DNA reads TGTGCCAGCAGTTACTCGAAGGAGGGGAGCTATGGCTACACCTTC.

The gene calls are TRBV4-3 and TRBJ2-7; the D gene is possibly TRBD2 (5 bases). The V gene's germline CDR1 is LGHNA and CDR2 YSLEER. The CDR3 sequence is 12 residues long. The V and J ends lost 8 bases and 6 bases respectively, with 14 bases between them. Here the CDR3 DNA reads TGCGCCAGCGGACGGCGAGGAGGCGAGCAGTACTTC. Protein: CASGRRGGEQYF.

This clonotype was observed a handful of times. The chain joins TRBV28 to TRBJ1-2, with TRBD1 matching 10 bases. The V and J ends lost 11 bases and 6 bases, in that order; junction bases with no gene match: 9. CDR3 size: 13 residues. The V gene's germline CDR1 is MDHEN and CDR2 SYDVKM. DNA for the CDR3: TGTGCCTGCACGACAGGGGGCTCTGATGGCTACACCTTC. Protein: CACTTGGSDGYTF.

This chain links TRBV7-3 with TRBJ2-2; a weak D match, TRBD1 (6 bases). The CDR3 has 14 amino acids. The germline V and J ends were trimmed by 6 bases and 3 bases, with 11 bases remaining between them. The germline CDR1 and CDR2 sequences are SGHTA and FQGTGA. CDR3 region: CASSSGTYTGELFF. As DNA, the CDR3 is TGTGCCAGCAGTTCCGGGACATACACCGGGGAGCTGTTTTTT.

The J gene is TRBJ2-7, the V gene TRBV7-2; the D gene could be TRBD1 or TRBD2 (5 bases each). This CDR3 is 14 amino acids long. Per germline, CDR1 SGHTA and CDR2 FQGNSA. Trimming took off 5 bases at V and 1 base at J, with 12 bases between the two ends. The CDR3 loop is CASSHRDGSYEQYF. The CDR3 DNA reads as TGTGCCAGCAGCCACCGGGACGGGTCCTACGAGCAGTACTTC.

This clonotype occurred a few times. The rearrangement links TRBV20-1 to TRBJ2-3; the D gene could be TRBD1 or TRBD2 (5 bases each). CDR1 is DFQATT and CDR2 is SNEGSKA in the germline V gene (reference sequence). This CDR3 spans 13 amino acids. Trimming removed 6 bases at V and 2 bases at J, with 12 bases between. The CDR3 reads CSAFVGTTDTQYF. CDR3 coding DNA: TGCAGTGCCTTCGTAGGGACCACAGATACGCAGTATTTT.

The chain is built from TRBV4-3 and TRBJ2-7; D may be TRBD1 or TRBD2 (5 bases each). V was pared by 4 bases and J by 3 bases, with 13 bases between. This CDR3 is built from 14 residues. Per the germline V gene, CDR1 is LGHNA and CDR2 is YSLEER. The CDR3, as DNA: TGCGCCAGCAGCCGGATAGAGGGGCACTACGAGCAGTACTTC. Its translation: CASSRIEGHYEQYF.

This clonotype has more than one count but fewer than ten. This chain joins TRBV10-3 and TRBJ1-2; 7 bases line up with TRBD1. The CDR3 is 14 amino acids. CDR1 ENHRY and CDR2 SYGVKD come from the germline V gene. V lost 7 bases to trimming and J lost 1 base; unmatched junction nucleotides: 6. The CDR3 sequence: CAITRDSLNYGYTF. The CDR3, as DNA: TGTGCCATCACAAGGGACAGCCTTAACTATGGCTACACCTTC.